This T cell receptor (beta chain) was profiled in a study of control samples from healthy donors and cancer patients. Here immunoSEQ multiplex PCR was the method, and the copy in TCRdb shows in-frame clones only, minus some. This sample has roughly 160,000 clones, with 96% found just once. J gave up 8 bases and V 2 bases, and 7 bases lay outside the gene matches. Germline assignment: CDR1 LNHDA and CDR2 SQIVND (reference sequence). CDR3 size: 14 residues. The clonotype originates from a woman aged 30 to 39 in good health. Input material: blood. The V gene is TRBV19, the J gene TRBJ2-3; 7 nucleotides agree with TRBD2. The CDR3 DNA reads TGTGCCAGTAGTATATCCGAAACGGGGGGTACGCAGTATTTT. This gives the protein CASSISETGGTQYF.